The clone carrying this T cell receptor (beta chain) has just a few counts. The antigen remains undetermined. TCR beta CDR3 amplification used RNA transcripts. The first round was an RT-PCR with HTBI primers, and the second round was a multiplex PCR. TCRdb re-called the multiplex PCR reads with MiXCR, one entry per CDR3 protein. The sample has roughly 500,000 distinct CDR3 sequences; 13% to 15% are singletons. This specimen belongs to a study of Graves' ophthalmopathy and Graves' hyperthyroidism. Study outcomes and limitations: Blood contained most expanded thyroid clonotypes exceeding 0.001 frequency.

Trimming pared 2 bases from V and 3 bases from J, leaving 11 bases between. The CDR3 covers 15 residues. Germline CDR1 is KGHSH and CDR2 is LQKENI. The V gene is TRBV18, the J gene TRBJ1-5; no clear D. The material sequenced was blood. This receptor was obtained from a woman aged 25 to 39 with Graves' ophthalmopathy. In DNA form, the CDR3 reads TGTGCCAGCTCACCAGAAGGACTCCTCAATCAGCCCCAGCATTTT. This translates into CASSPEGLLNQPQHF.